This T cell receptor beta chain is drawn from a study of shared clonotypes between healthy human individuals. As for the study in general: CD4 naive and memory got three plates each, CD8 naive two, CD8 memory one. Broader study findings: Generally, naive subsets came out with larger estimated richness than memory subsets.

Germline V lookup: CDR1 MNHEY, CDR2 SMNVEV (reference sequence). Deletions cut 2 bases from V and 2 bases from J, with 9 bases between. This CDR3 has 15 residues. CD8 cells regarded as naive lacked CD45RO, were positively chosen for CCR7, and omitted terminally differentiated effector memory CD45RA+ cells. As to this clone: What it binds is unknown.

The method was immunoSEQ multiplex PCR; TCRdb's version includes in-frame clones alone and lacks a portion of them. The sample lists under 850,000 clones; over 90% were seen once. Sequencing was carried out using naive CD8+ T cells sorted from blood. The chain is built from TRBV27 and TRBJ2-2; perhaps TRBD2 as D (5 bases). The receptor comes from a man aged 30 to 45 in good health. CDR3 DNA sequence: TGTGCCAGCAGTTTACGGGGAAGAAACACCGGGGAGCTGTTTTTT. Translated: CASSLRGRNTGELFF.